This T cell receptor beta chain is from a study of identical twins. General study points: Compared with models, monozygotic twins showed more out-of-frame TCR alpha sharing.

Details on this clonotype: Its antigen remains unidentified.

Healthy Caucasians alone served as donors. The CDR3 spans 13 residues. Trimming pared 3 bases from V and 5 bases from J, leaving 11 bases between. Germline CDR1 is KGHSH and CDR2 is LQKENI. One entry per CDR3 protein results from TCRdb running MiXCR on the 5' RACE reads. The sample includes fewer than 500,000 distinct CDR3 sequences, roughly 24% of them seen just once. The data also belong to a second study, concerning T cells expressing NK-cell markers.

J is TRBJ2-7 and V is TRBV18; D gene ambiguous. Sequencing was carried out using CD4+ T cells sorted from blood. The sequence derives from a woman between 18 and 29 years old in good health. CDR3: CASSPFGLDEQYF. The CDR3 nucleotides read TGTGCCAGCTCACCGTTTGGCCTGGACGAGCAGTACTTC.